The next 21 T cell receptor beta chains were all read from a single sample in a study of shared clonotypes between healthy human individuals. The repertoire was sequenced with immunoSEQ multiplex PCR; TCRdb's copy has only in-frame clones and lacks some. There are hundreds of thousands of clones in the sample; about 96% occur only once, and approximately 0.12% lies in the top ten. Positively selected for CCR7, the CD45RO-negative cells used as naive CD8 cells excluded terminally differentiated effector memory CD45RA+ cells. Sequencing was carried out using naive CD8+ T cells sorted from blood. These TCRs come from a woman in her 30s in good health.

This clone has a single count. The V gene is TRBV12-2, the J gene TRBJ2-1. TRBV12-2 is a recognized pseudogene. The CDR3 sequence is 19 residues long. The CDR3 sequence is CASRLAQETGRGYIDEQFF. CDR3 nucleotide sequence: TGTGCAAGTCGCTTAGCGCAGGAGACAGGGAGGGGATATATCGATGAGCAGTTCTTC.

The rearrangement uses TRBV6-6 and TRBJ2-7, with D perhaps matching TRBD2 (5 bases). The CDR3 covers 14 residues. The germline V and J ends were trimmed by 4 bases and 0 bases, with 10 bases remaining between them. The germline CDR1 and CDR2 sequences are MNHNY and SVGAGI (reference sequence). The CDR3 nucleotides are TGTGCCAGCAGTTCCGGACTTAGCTCCTACGAGCAGTACTTC. Protein: CASSSGLSSYEQYF.

V and J are TRBV6-1 and TRBJ1-1; D remains unclear. The germline V gene encodes CDR1 MNHNS and CDR2 SASEGT. This CDR3 has 15 residues. Trimming shortened V by 4 bases and J by 1 base, and 13 bases separated the two germline ends. As DNA, the CDR3 is TGTGCCAGCAGTGGAGGACGGTACTCGAACACTGAAGCTTTCTTT. This encodes CASSGGRYSNTEAFF.

This chain connects TRBV6-4 to TRBJ1-2, with 8 bases identical to TRBD1. Per germline, CDR1 MRHNA and CDR2 SNTAGT. This CDR3 has 15 amino acids. Losses at the gene ends were 2 bases for V and 6 bases for J; bases not matched to a gene: 8. CDR3 in amino acids: CASSDLAGGADGYTF. Written as DNA, the CDR3 is TGTGCCAGCAGTGACCTGGCAGGGGGCGCAGATGGCTACACCTTC.

The CDR3 loop is CASSPPASATSYEQYF. CDR3 DNA sequence: TGTGCCAGCAGTCCCCCGGCGAGCGCAACGTCCTACGAGCAGTACTTC. This chain connects TRBV28 to TRBJ2-7, with no clear D. Germline CDR1 is MDHEN and CDR2 is SYDVKM. Trimming removed 5 bases from V and 1 base from J, with 18 bases in between. This CDR3 is 16 amino acids long.

J is TRBJ2-7 and V is TRBV6-1; D is unresolved. The germline V gene has CDR1 MNHNS and CDR2 SASEGT. V lost 0 bases, J lost 5 bases, and 14 bases lay in between. CDR3 length equals 15 residues. CDR3 coding DNA: TGTGCCAGCAGTGAAGCGCTAGGCCCATTAAACGAGCAGTACTTC. This gives the protein CASSEALGPLNEQYF.

The chain has TRBV5-1 and TRBJ2-7; 12 bases agree with TRBD2. After removal of 1 base from V and 5 bases from J, the junction contained 4 bases not matched to a gene. CDR3 length: 15 residues. Germline loops: CDR1 SGHRS, CDR2 YFSETQ. The CDR3 sequence: CASSLTSGRLDEQYF. CDR3 DNA: TGCGCCAGCAGCTTGACTAGCGGGAGGTTGGACGAGCAGTACTTC.

The rearrangement uses TRBV28 and TRBJ2-1; 7 bases agree with TRBD2. There are 15 residues in the CDR3. V lost 5 bases to trimming and J lost 2 bases; unmatched junction nucleotides: 6. Germline CDR1 reads MDHEN; CDR2 reads SYDVKM. The CDR3 loop reads CASSLGTTPYNEQFF. For the CDR3, the DNA is TGTGCCAGCAGTCTCGGGACTACGCCCTACAATGAGCAGTTCTTC.

The chain carries TRBV19 and TRBJ2-1, with 10 bases identical to TRBD2. The germline V gene encodes CDR1 LNHDA and CDR2 SQIVND (reference sequence). Trimming took 2 bases from V and 5 from J; bases not matched to a gene: 3. This CDR3 spans 15 amino acids. CDR3 sequence reads: CASSILAGDNNEQFF. For the CDR3, the DNA is TGTGCCAGTAGTATACTAGCGGGAGACAACAATGAGCAGTTCTTC.

This clone was seen a handful of times. The chain combines TRBV19 with TRBJ2-7; TRBD1 or TRBD2 may be the D gene (5 bases each). Per germline, CDR1 LNHDA and CDR2 SQIVND (reference sequence). This CDR3 spans 14 amino acids. Trimming cost V 0 bases and J 6 bases, with 12 bases left between them. This CDR3 is CASSIEGVEGEQYF. Here the CDR3 DNA reads TGTGCCAGTAGTATAGAGGGGGTAGAAGGCGAGCAGTACTTC.

This clone was counted a single time. This chain joins TRBV6-5 and TRBJ2-7, with 9 bases identical to TRBD2. Germline V gene sequence: CDR1 MNHEY, CDR2 SVGAGI. The CDR3 length is 14 residues. The V and J ends lost 6 bases and 5 bases, in that order; junction bases with no gene match: 8. The CDR3 nucleotides are TGTGCCAGCAGCTCAAGCGGGAGGTCCCACGAGCAGTACTTC. This encodes CASSSSGRSHEQYF.

The chain recombines TRBV19 with TRBJ1-3; 7 bases fit TRBD1. There are 14 residues in the CDR3. Unmatched junction bases numbered 6, after V lost 6 bases and J lost 4 bases. Germline V gives CDR1 LNHDA, CDR2 SQIVND (reference sequence). The CDR3 is CASSQGTDGNTIYF. The CDR3 DNA reads as TGTGCCAGTAGCCAAGGGACAGACGGAAACACCATATATTTT.

With respect to this clone: The sample holds other DNA sequences that translate to the same CDR3. This chain links TRBV28 with TRBJ2-1; D is unresolved. The CDR3 has 12 amino acids. The V gene's germline CDR1 is MDHEN and CDR2 SYDVKM. The V and J ends lost 8 bases and 0 bases respectively, with 5 bases between them. The CDR3 bases are TGTGCCAGCGGGGACTCCTACAATGAGCAGTTCTTC. It yields the protein CASGDSYNEQFF. Using reference TRBV28 and TRBJ2-1 for the parts outside the CDR3, the full variable domain is DVKVTQSSRYLVKRTGEKVFLECVQDMDHENMFWYRQDPGLGLRLIYFSYDVKMKEKGDIPEGYSVSREKKERFSLILESASTNQTSMYLCASGDSYNEQFFGPGTRLTVL.

The chain couples TRBV7-9 to TRBJ2-5; D is possibly TRBD1 (6 bases). There are 14 residues in the CDR3. Germline CDR1 SEHNR, CDR2 FQNEAQ (reference sequence). V dropped 4 bases and J dropped 5 bases, with 14 bases sitting between them. This CDR3 is CASSSTGFSETQYF. DNA of the CDR3: TGTGCCAGCAGCTCAACAGGGTTTTCTGAGACCCAGTACTTC.

The chain uses TRBV6-5 and TRBJ1-3, with TRBD1 identical over 8 bases. The germline V gene has CDR1 MNHEY and CDR2 SVGAGI. The CDR3 sequence is 14 residues long. The ends lost 10 bases at V and 4 bases at J; junction bases unmatched: 9. The CDR3 DNA reads TGTGCCACCCGTCTCCAGGGGGCGGGAAACACCATATATTTT. Translated: CATRLQGAGNTIYF.

The chain couples TRBV29-1 to TRBJ1-2, with D uncertain. CDR1 is SQVTM, CDR2 ANQGSEA, per germline. The CDR3 runs to 12 residues. Trimming pared 2 bases from V and 8 bases from J, leaving 12 bases between. In DNA, the CDR3 is TGCAGCGTTGAAAGGGTCATCGGGGGCTACACCTTC. It encodes CSVERVIGGYTF.

The CDR3 reads CASSLLAGGPETGELFF. In DNA, the CDR3 is TGTGCCAGCAGTTTACTAGCGGGAGGGCCCGAGACCGGGGAGCTGTTTTTT. V and J are TRBV27 and TRBJ2-2, with 12 positions matching TRBD2. Trimming took 2 bases from V and 5 from J; bases not matched to a gene: 6. The CDR3 is made up of 17 amino acids. Germline CDR1 and CDR2: MNHEY and SMNVEV (reference sequence).

This clone was detected once. The chain combines TRBV18 with TRBJ1-2, with D possibly matching TRBD1 (5 bases). Trimming removed 6 bases from V and 5 bases from J, with 25 bases in between. The V gene's germline CDR1 is KGHSH and CDR2 LQKENI. This CDR3 has 17 amino acids. CDR3: CASSYETWGAGQYGYTF. CDR3 in DNA: TGTGCCAGCTCCTACGAAACTTGGGGCGCCGGTCAATATGGCTACACCTTC.

This chain connects TRBV2 to TRBJ2-7; 12 bases are shared with TRBD2. The CDR3 runs to 15 residues. V shed 4 bases and J 4 bases; nucleotides not matched to a gene: 5. The germline V gene encodes CDR1 SNHLY and CDR2 FYNNEI. CDR3 in amino acids: CASSVTSGSGYEQYF. The CDR3 bases are TGTGCCAGCAGTGTGACTAGCGGGAGTGGTTACGAGCAGTACTTC.

V usage is TRBV5-4 and J usage is TRBJ2-5; no firm D call. Trimming removed 3 bases from V and 1 base from J, with 7 bases in between. Germline CDR1 and CDR2: SGHNT and YYREEE (reference sequence). The CDR3 is made up of 13 amino acids. The CDR3 DNA reads as TGTGCCAGCAGCTGGGAAGCCCAAGAGACCCAGTACTTC. Translated, it gives CASSWEAQETQYF. Full variable domain (remainder filled in from reference TRBV5-4 and TRBJ2-5): ETGVTQSPTHLIKTRGQQVTLRCSSQSGHNTVSWYQQALGQGPQFIFQYYREEENGRGNFPPRFSGLQFPNYSSELNVNALELDDSALYLCASSWEAQETQYFGPGTRLLVL.

The chain is built from TRBV14 and TRBJ1-1; D may be TRBD1 (6 bases). The ends were cut back, 1 base at V and 3 bases at J, with 9 bases in the middle. This CDR3 contains 14 residues. From germline, CDR1 is SGHDN and CDR2 FVKESK. This chain's CDR3 is CASSQGGLHTEAFF. Written as DNA, the CDR3 is TGTGCCAGCAGCCAAGGGGGGCTCCACACTGAAGCTTTCTTT.